This T cell receptor beta chain was recovered during a study of regulatory T cells in long-lasting Graves disease. The time point was: newly diagnosed GD, antithyroid drugs for less than 3 months. PBMC-extracted RNA yielded the TCR library. Staff took 7.5 to 9.5 milliliters of peripheral blood and put it into EDTA tubes. Study findings and constraints: Those with persistent disease had in common more public clonotypes (fewer than 3,000) than new patients (approximately 920). TRBV28, TRBJ1-2 and TRBJ2-5 were favored in persistent disease.

Per the germline V gene, CDR1 is MNHEY and CDR2 is SVGEGT. V shed 5 bases and J shed 0 bases, with 14 bases lying between them. The CDR3 contains 17 residues. Note on this clonotype: Antigen unknown.

Construction of TCR beta libraries relied on iRepertoire HTBI primers and on Arm-PCR targeting CDR3 regions. TCRdb ran MiXCR on the multiplex PCR reads and lists one entry per CDR3 protein. This table has more than 350,000 distinct CDR3 sequences, around 14% appearing once. These same records also appear under a second study, on T cells in Graves' hyperthyroidism and ophthalmopathy. This second study notes: Initially, a first-round RT-PCR of the TCR CDR3 employed the HTBI primer set.

This chain uses TRBV6-2 or TRBV6-3 with TRBJ1-6; D not certain. The TCR originated in a woman aged 30 to 39 with Graves disease. The sample here was peripheral blood mononuclear cells (PBMCs), taken at new diagnosis, from a patient treated with antithyroid drugs. CDR3: CASSEEQRSSYNSPLHF. CDR3 coding DNA: TGTGCCAGCAGTGAAGAACAGCGGAGCTCCTATAATTCACCCCTCCACTTT.